The following is a T cell receptor (beta chain) sequence with its context. Only in-frame clones appear in the TCRdb table, and some are missing; sequencing was by immunoSEQ multiplex PCR. Counted here are 270,000 or so clones, 90% occurring once; the ten biggest clones make up under 2.5%. The data originate from a study of blood T cell repertoires in COVID-19. Germline loops: CDR1 MNHEY, CDR2 SVGEGT. The ends were cut back, 2 bases at V and 2 bases at J, with 10 bases in the middle. This CDR3 has 15 residues. The sample comprised peripheral blood. The chain links TRBV6-2 or TRBV6-3 to TRBJ1-5; D is unclear. The TCR originated in a woman aged 60 to 75 with COVID-19, enrolled during active disease. DNA for the CDR3: TGTGCCAGCAGTTACACGGGGTTTGGCAATCAGCCCCAGCATTTT. This encodes CASSYTGFGNQPQHF.